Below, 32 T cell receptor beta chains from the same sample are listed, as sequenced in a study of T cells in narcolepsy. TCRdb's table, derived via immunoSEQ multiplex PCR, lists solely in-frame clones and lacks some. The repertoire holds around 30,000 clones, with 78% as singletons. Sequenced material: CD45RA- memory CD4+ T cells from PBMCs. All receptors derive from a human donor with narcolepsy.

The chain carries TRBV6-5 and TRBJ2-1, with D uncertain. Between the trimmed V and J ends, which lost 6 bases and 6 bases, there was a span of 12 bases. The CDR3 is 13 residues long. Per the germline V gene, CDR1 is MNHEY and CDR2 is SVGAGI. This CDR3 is CASSRPPSNEQFF. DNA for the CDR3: TGTGCCAGCAGCCGACCTCCTAGCAATGAGCAGTTCTTC.

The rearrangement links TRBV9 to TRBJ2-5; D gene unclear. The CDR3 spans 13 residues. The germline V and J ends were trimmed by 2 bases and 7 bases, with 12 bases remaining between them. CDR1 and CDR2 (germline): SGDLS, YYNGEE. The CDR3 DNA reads TGTGCCAGCAGCGTTTCCCCTGACGGGACCCAGTACTTC. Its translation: CASSVSPDGTQYF. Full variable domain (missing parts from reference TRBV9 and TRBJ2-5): DSGVTQTPKHLITATGQRVTLRCSPRSGDLSVYWYQQSLDQGLQFLIQYYNGEERAKGNILERFSAQQFPDLHSELNLSSLELGDSALYFCASSVSPDGTQYFGPGTRLLVL.

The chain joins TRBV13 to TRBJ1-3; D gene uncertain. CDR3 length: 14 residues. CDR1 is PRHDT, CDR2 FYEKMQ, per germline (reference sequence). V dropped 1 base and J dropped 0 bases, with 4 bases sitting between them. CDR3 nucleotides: TGTGCCAGCAGCTTAGACATCTCTGGAAACACCATATATTTT. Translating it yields CASSLDISGNTIYF.

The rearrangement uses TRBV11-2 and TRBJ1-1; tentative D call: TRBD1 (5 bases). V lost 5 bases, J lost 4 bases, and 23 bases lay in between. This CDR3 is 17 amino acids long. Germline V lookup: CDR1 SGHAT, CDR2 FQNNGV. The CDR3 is CASSNRRGRVLFTEAFF. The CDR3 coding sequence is TGTGCCAGCAGCAATAGGCGGGGGAGGGTCCTATTCACTGAAGCTTTCTTT.

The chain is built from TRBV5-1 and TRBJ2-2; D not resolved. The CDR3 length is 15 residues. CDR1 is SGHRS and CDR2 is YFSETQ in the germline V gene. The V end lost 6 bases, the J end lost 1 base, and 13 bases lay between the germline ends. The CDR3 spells CASNPELMNTGELFF. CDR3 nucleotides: TGCGCCAGCAATCCTGAACTGATGAACACCGGGGAGCTGTTTTTT. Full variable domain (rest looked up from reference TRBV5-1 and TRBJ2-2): KAGVTQTPRYLIKTRGQQVTLSCSPISGHRSVSWYQQTPGQGLQFLFEYFSETQRNKGNFPGRFSGRQFSNSRSEMNVSTLELGDSALYLCASNPELMNTGELFFGEGSRLTVL.

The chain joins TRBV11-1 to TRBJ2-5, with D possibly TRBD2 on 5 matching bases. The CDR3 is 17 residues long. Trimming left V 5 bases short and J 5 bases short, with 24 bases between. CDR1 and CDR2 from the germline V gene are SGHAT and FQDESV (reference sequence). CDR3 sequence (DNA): TGTGCCAGCAGCAAGAGGTCCGGCGGGTACTCTGTGGAGACCCAGTACTTC. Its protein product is CASSKRSGGYSVETQYF.

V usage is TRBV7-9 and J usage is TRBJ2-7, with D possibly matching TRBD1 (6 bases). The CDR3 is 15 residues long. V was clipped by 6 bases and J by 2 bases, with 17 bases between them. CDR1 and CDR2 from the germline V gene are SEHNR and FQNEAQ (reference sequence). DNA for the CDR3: TGTGCCAGCAGTCTCTCCGGCAGGGGCACCTACGAGCAGTACTTC. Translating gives CASSLSGRGTYEQYF.

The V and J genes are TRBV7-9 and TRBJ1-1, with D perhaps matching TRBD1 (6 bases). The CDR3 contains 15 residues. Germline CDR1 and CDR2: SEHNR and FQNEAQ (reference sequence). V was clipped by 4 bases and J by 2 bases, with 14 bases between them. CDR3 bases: TGTGCCAGCAGCTCTGGAGCAGGGGTAAACACTGAAGCTTTCTTT. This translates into CASSSGAGVNTEAFF.

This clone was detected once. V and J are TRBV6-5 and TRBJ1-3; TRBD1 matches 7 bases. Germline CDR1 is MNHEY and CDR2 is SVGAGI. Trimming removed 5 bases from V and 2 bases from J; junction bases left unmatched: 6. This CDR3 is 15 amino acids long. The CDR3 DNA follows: TGTGCCAGCAGTCTTCAAACAGGGGCTGGAAACACCATATATTTT. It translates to CASSLQTGAGNTIYF.

The CDR3 nucleotides read TGTGCCTGGAGGACGGGATATAATTCACCCCTCCACTTT. It yields the protein CAWRTGYNSPLHF. The J gene is TRBJ1-6, the V gene TRBV30; D is uncertain. V dropped 3 bases and J dropped 4 bases, with 7 bases sitting between them. The CDR3 has 13 residues. Germline CDR1 is GTSNPN and CDR2 is SVGIG (reference sequence).

For the CDR3, the DNA is TGCAGCTTAAGACCGAACCAAGAGACCCAGTACTTC. Amino acids: CSLRPNQETQYF. The V call is TRBV29-1, the J call TRBJ2-5; D gene ambiguous. The germline V gene encodes CDR1 SQVTM and CDR2 ANQGSEA. This CDR3 contains 12 residues. Trimming took 8 bases from V and 0 from J, leaving 10 bases between them.

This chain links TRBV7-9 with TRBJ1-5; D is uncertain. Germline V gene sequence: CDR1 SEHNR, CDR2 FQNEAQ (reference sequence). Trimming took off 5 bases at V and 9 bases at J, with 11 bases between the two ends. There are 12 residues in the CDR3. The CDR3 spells CASSVSVGPQHF. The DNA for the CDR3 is TGTGCCAGCAGCGTCTCCGTGGGGCCCCAGCATTTT.

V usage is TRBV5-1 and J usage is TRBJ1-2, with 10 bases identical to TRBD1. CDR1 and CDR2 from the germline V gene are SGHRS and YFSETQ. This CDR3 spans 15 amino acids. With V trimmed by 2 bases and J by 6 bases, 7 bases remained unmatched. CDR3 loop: CASSFRDRGMDGYTF. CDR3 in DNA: TGCGCCAGCAGCTTTCGGGACAGGGGAATGGATGGCTACACCTTC.

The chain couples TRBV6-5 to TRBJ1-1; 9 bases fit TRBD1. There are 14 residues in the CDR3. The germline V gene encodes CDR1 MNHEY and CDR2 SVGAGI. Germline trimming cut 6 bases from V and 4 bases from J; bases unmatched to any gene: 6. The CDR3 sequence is CASRADRGVTEAFF. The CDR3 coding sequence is TGTGCCAGCAGGGCGGACAGGGGTGTCACTGAAGCTTTCTTT.

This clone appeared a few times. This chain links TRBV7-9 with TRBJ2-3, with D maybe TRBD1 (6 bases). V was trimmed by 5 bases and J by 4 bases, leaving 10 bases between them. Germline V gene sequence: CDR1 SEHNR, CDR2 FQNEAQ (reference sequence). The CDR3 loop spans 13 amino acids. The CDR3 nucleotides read TGTGCCAGCAGCCCCAGGGGCCCAGATACGCAGTATTTT. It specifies CASSPRGPDTQYF.

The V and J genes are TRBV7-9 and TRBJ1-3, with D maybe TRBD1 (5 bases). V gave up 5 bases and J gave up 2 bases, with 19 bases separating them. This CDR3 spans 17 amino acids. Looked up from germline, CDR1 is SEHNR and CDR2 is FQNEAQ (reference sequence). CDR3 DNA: TGTGCCAGCAGCCCGCGGGGGGGAAGGAGGACTGGAAACACCATATATTTT. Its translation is CASSPRGGRRTGNTIYF. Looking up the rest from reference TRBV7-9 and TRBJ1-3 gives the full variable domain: DTGVSQNPRHKITKRGQNVTFRCDPISEHNRLYWYRQTLGQGPEFLTYFQNEAQLEKSRLLSDRFSAERPKGSFSTLEIQRTEQGDSAMYLCASSPRGGRRTGNTIYFGEGSWLTVV.

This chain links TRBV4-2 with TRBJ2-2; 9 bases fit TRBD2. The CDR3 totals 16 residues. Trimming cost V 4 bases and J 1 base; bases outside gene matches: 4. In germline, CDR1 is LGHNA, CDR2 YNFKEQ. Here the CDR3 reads CASSPSAGGNTGELFF. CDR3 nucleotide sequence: TGTGCCAGCAGCCCTTCAGCGGGAGGGAACACCGGGGAGCTGTTTTTT.

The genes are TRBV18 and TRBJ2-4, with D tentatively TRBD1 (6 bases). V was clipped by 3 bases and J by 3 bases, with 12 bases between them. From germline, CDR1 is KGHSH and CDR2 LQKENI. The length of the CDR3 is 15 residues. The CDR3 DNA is TGTGCCAGCTCACCTACGGACAGAGTCAAAAACATTCAGTACTTC. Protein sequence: CASSPTDRVKNIQYF. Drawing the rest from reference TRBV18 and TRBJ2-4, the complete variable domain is NAGVMQNPRHLVRRRGQEARLRCSPMKGHSHVYWYRQLPEEGLKFMVYLQKENIIDESGMPKERFSAEFPKEGPSILRIQQVVRGDSAAYFCASSPTDRVKNIQYFGAGTRLSVL.

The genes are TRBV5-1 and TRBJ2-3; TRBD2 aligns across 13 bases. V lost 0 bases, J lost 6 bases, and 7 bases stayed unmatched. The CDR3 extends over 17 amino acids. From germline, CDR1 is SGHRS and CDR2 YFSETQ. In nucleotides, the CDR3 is TGCGCCAGCAGCTTGGGACTAGCGGGAGGCCCGCTGGATACGCAGTATTTT. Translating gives CASSLGLAGGPLDTQYF.

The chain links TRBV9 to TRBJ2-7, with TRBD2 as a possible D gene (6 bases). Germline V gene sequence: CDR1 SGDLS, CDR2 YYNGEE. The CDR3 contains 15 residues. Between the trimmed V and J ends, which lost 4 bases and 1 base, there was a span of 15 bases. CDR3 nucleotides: TGTGCCAGCAGCCTTGGGACTGGATCGTCCTACGAGCAGTACTTC. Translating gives CASSLGTGSSYEQYF. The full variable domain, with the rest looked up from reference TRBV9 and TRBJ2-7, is DSGVTQTPKHLITATGQRVTLRCSPRSGDLSVYWYQQSLDQGLQFLIQYYNGEERAKGNILERFSAQQFPDLHSELNLSSLELGDSALYFCASSLGTGSSYEQYFGPGTRLTVT.

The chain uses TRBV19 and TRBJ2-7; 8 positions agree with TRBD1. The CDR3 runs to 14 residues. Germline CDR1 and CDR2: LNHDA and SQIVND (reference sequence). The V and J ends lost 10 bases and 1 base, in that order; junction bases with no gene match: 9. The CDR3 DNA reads TGTGCCACTCACCCGGGACAGGAATCCTACGAGCAGTACTTC. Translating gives CATHPGQESYEQYF.

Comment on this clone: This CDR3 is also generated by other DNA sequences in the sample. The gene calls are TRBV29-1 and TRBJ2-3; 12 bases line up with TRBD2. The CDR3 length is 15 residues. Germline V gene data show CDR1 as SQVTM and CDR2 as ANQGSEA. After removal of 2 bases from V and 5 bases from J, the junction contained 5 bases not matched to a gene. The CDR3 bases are TGCAGCGTTGAACTAGCGGGAGGGCGTGGAGATACGCAGTATTTT. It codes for CSVELAGGRGDTQYF.

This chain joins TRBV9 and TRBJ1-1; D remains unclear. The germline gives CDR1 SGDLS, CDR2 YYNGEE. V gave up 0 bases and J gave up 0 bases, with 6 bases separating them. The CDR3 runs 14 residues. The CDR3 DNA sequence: TGTGCCAGCAGCGTAGGGGCGGTGAACACTGAAGCTTTCTTT. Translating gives CASSVGAVNTEAFF.

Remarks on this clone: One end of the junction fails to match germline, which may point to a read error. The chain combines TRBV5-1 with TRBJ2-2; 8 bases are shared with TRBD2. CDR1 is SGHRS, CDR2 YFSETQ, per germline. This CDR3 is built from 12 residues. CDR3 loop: CASTLAAGELLF. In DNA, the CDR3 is TGCGCCAGCACACTAGCGGCCGGGGAGCTGCTTTTT.

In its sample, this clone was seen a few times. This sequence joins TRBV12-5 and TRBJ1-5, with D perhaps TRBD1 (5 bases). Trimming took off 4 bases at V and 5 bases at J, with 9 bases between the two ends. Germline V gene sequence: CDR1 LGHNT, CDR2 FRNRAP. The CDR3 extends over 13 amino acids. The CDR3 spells CASGYGADQPQHF. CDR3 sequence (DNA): TGTGCTAGTGGTTACGGGGCTGATCAGCCCCAGCATTTT.

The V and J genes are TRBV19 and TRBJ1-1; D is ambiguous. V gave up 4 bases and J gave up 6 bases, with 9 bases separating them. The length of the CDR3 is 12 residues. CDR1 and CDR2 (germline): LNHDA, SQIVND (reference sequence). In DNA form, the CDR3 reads TGTGCCAGTAGTACCCCCCCCTCTGAAGCTTTCTTT. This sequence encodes CASSTPPSEAFF. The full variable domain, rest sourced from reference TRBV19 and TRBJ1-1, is DGGITQSPKYLFRKEGQNVTLSCEQNLNHDAMYWYRQDPGQGLRLIYYSQIVNDFQKGDIAEGYSVSREKKESFPLTVTSAQKNPTAFYLCASSTPPSEAFFGQGTRLTVV.

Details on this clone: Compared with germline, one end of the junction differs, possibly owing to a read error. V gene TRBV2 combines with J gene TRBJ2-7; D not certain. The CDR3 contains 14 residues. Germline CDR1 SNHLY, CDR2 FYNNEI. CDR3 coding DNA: TGTGCCAGCACTGAAACCGGGCCGAGCCACGAGCAGTACTTC. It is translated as CASTETGPSHEQYF.

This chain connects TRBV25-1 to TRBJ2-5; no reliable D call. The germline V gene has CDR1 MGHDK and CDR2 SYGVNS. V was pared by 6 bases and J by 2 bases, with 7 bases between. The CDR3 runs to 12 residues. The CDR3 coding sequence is TGTGCCAGCAGCCTGCTTCAAGAGACCCAGTACTTC. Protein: CASSLLQETQYF. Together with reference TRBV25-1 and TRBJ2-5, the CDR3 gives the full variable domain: EADIYQTPRYLVIGTGKKITLECSQTMGHDKMYWYQQDPGMELHLIHYSYGVNSTEKGDLSSESTVSRIRTEHFPLTLESARPSHTSQYLCASSLLQETQYFGPGTRLLVL.

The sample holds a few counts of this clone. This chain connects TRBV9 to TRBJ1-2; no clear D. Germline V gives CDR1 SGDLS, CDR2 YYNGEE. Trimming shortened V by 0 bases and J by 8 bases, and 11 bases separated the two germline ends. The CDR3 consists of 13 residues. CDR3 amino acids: CASSVAGSPGYTF. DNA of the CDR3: TGTGCCAGCAGCGTAGCGGGTTCCCCGGGCTACACCTTC.

The CDR3 sequence: CASSEGGDSPLHF. The CDR3, as DNA: TGTGCCAGCAGTGAAGGTGGTGATTCACCCCTCCACTTT. The gene calls are TRBV2 and TRBJ1-6; D gene uncertain. Germline V gene lookup returns CDR1 SNHLY and CDR2 FYNNEI. The length of the CDR3 is 13 residues. V lost 1 base to trimming and J lost 8 bases, with 6 bases between them.

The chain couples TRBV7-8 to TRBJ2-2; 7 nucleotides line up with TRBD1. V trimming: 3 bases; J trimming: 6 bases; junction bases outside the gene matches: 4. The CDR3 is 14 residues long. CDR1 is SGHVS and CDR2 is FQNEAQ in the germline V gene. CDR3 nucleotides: TGTGCCAGCAGCTTGGGGGACAGACCCGGGGAGCTGTTTTTT. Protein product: CASSLGDRPGELFF.

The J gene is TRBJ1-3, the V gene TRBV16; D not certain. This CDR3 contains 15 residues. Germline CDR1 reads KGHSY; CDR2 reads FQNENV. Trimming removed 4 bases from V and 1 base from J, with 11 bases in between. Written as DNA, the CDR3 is TGTGCCAGCAGCCCCTCGACACATTCTGGAAACACCATATATTTT. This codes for CASSPSTHSGNTIYF.